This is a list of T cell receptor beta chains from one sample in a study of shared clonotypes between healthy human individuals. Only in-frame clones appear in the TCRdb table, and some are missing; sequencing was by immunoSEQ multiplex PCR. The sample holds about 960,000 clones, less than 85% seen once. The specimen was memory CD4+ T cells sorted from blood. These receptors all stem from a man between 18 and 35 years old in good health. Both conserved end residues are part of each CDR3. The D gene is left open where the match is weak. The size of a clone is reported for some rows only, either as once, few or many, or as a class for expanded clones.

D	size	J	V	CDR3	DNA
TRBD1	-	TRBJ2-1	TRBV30	CAWSPWDSRSNEQFF	TGTGCCTGGAGTCCATGGGACAGCCGGTCCAATGAGCAGTTCTTC
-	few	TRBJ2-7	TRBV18	CASSPPTRFQYF	TGTGCCAGCTCACCACCAACTAGGTTTCAGTACTTC
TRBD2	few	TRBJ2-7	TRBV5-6	CASSLVWRGDTYEQYF	TGTGCCAGCAGCTTGGTGTGGCGGGGGGACACCTACGAGCAGTACTTC
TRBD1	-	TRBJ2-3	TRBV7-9	CASPRTGRGTDTQYF	TGTGCCAGCCCTAGGACAGGACGGGGCACAGATACGCAGTATTTT
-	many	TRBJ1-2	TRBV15	CATSRDSQGSYGYTF	TGTGCCACCAGCAGAGATAGCCAGGGTAGCTATGGCTACACCTTC
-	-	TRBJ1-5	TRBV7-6	CASSEGNSNQPQHF	TGTGCCAGCTCAGAGGGGAATAGCAATCAGCCCCAGCATTTT
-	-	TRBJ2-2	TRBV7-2	CASSLQANTGELFF	TGTGCCAGCAGTCTCCAGGCGAACACCGGGGAGCTGTTTTTT
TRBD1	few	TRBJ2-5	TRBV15	CATSSGGQGETQYF	TGTGCCACCAGCAGCGGGGGACAGGGGGAGACCCAGTACTTC
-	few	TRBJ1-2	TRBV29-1	CSVGGGRTYGYTF	TGCAGCGTTGGAGGCGGACGGACCTATGGCTACACCTTC
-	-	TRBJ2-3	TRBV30	CAWRYGGGRRTDTQYF	TGTGCCTGGAGATATGGAGGGGGGCGCCGCACAGATACGCAGTATTTT
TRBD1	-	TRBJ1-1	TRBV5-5	CASSLDRPNTEAFF	TGTGCCAGCAGCCTGGACAGGCCGAACACTGAAGCTTTCTTT
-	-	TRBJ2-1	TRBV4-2	CASSQDQASPYNEQFF	TGTGCCAGCAGCCAAGATCAGGCTAGCCCCTACAATGAGCAGTTCTTC
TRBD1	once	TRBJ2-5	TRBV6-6	CASSQRQGVETQYF	TGTGCCAGCAGTCAGCGACAGGGTGTCGAGACCCAGTACTTC
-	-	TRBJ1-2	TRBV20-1	CSAPYGGGYTF	TGCAGTGCCCCTTACGGGGGTGGCTACACCTTC
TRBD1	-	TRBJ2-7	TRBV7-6	CASSPGTGNSYEQYF	TGTGCCAGCAGCCCAGGGACAGGGAACTCCTACGAGCAGTACTTC
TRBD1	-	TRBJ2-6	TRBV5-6	CASSLTGDSGANVLTF	TGTGCCAGCAGCTTAACAGGGGACTCTGGGGCCAACGTCCTGACTTTC
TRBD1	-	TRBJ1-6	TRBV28	CASRGGDRALDNSPLHF	TGTGCCAGCAGGGGCGGCGACAGGGCATTGGATAATTCACCCCTCCACTTT
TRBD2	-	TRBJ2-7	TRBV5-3	CARGLASYEQYF	TGTGCCAGAGGACTAGCTTCCTACGAGCAGTACTTC
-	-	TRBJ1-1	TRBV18	CASSPQSDTEAFF	TGTGCCAGCTCACCACAGTCTGACACTGAAGCTTTCTTT
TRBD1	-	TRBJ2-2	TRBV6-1	CASWDRKELFF	TGTGCCAGCTGGGACAGGAAGGAGCTGTTTTTT
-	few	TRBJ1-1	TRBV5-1	CASSWTRNTEAFF	TGCGCCAGCAGCTGGACACGGAACACTGAAGCTTTCTTT
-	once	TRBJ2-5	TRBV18	CASSPTSLQETQYF	TGTGCCAGCTCACCTACTAGCCTCCAAGAGACCCAGTACTTC
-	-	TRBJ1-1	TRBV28	CASSSQGPLEAFF	TGTGCCAGCAGTAGTCAGGGGCCATTAGAAGCTTTCTTT